A single T cell receptor (beta chain) is shown here with its context. Its antigen is unknown. Germline V gene sequence: CDR1 SQVTM, CDR2 ANQGSEA. The V gene lost 2 bases and the J gene lost 4 bases, with 11 bases spanning the gap. The CDR3 is 13 amino acids. The sample originates from a study of shared clonotypes between healthy human individuals. Execution of the assay was at deep level. Loaded into unsorted PBMC replicate PCRs was about 300 ng DNA, 30,000 or so T cell genomes. The data were produced by immunoSEQ multiplex PCR, yet TCRdb's version contains in-frame clones alone and is incomplete. The table has roughly 96,000 clones, approximately 44% seen once. Study-wide results and limits: There were few donors, and this limited the genetic and exposure-history diversity represented.

The chain employs TRBV29-1 and TRBJ2-5, with D possibly TRBD1 on 6 matching bases. Sequencing was performed on PBMCs. The sequence was obtained from a woman between 35 and 50 years old in good health. Some clones in this sample may be carry-over from other donors' samples. The DNA for the CDR3 is TGCAGCGTTGAAAGAGGCAGGGGAGAGACCCAGTACTTC. The encoded protein is CSVERGRGETQYF.